The clone carrying this TCR beta chain has only a few counts. The sample belongs to a study of cytomegalovirus exposure and HLA in healthy donors. PCR amplification relied on 60 Vbeta primers (plus 13 Jbeta primers). The assay was immunoSEQ multiplex PCR, and TCRdb's table has in-frame clones only and misses some. The data show some 180,000 clones, with roughly 77% seen just once and around 1.9% held by the top ten. The CDR3 is 17 amino acids. Germline assignment: CDR1 SGHTA and CDR2 FQGTGA. J gave up 7 bases and V 4 bases, and 11 bases lay outside the gene matches. The gene calls are TRBV7-3 and TRBJ2-3; the match to TRBD2 covers 13 bases. The receptor was derived from a woman in her twenties or thirties in good health and CMV-seronegative. The sequenced sample consisted of PBMCs. CDR3 region: CASSSIGLAGEGNTQYF. As DNA, the CDR3 is TGTGCCAGCAGCTCCATTGGACTAGCGGGGGAGGGGAATACGCAGTATTTT.